Following are 17 T cell receptor beta chains from one sample sequenced in a study of CD8 T cells in ankylosing spondylitis. These TCRs' antigens remain unknown. Study-wide results and caveats: A motif in TCR beta, a set of eight or nine highly homologous variants, appeared characteristic of ankylosing spondylitis blood.

A single record per CDR3 protein comes from TCRdb applying MiXCR to the 5' RACE reads. The sample has around 480,000 distinct CDR3 sequences, about a sixth seen once. Sequencing used blood, either unsorted or a sorted T cell fraction (not recorded which). Receptors originate from a male donor with ankylosing spondylitis.

This clonotype was recorded a few times. The chain combines TRBV7-9 with TRBJ1-1; D might be TRBD1 (5 bases). The V gene lost 6 bases and the J gene lost 2 bases, with 13 bases spanning the gap. The CDR3 spans 14 residues. CDR1 is SEHNR and CDR2 is FQNEAQ in the germline V gene (reference sequence). The CDR3 bases are TGTGCCAGCAGATCGGGGGGAACCAACACTGAAGCTTTCTTT. The encoded protein is CASRSGGTNTEAFF. Drawing the rest from reference TRBV7-9 and TRBJ1-1, the complete variable domain is DTGVSQNPRHKITKRGQNVTFRCDPISEHNRLYWYRQTLGQGPEFLTYFQNEAQLEKSRLLSDRFSAERPKGSFSTLEIQRTEQGDSAMYLCASRSGGTNTEAFFGQGTRLTVV.

The chain has TRBV6-5 and TRBJ1-4; D perhaps matches TRBD1 (6 bases). From germline, CDR1 is MNHEY and CDR2 SVGAGI. V was trimmed by 0 bases and J by 8 bases, leaving 16 bases between them. The CDR3 is 16 residues long. CDR3 protein: CASSYSESGGGEKLFF. DNA for the CDR3: TGTGCCAGCAGTTACTCGGAGTCAGGAGGGGGAGAAAAACTGTTTTTT.

The chain links TRBV27 to TRBJ1-4; TRBD1 might be the D (6 bases). The CDR3 contains 15 residues. V shed 3 bases and J shed 3 bases, with 11 bases lying between them. Germline V CDR1 and CDR2: MNHEY, SMNVEV (reference sequence). The CDR3 bases are TGTGCCAGCAGTTTGGCGGGGGCGGCTAATGAAAAACTGTTTTTT. Translation gives CASSLAGAANEKLFF.

This chain links TRBV4-1 with TRBJ2-6; D remains ambiguous. The ends were cut back, 1 base at V and 0 bases at J, with 10 bases in the middle. CDR1 is MGHRA and CDR2 is YSYEKL in the germline V gene. CDR3 length equals 17 residues. CDR3 region: CASSQVTKSSGANVLTF. DNA of the CDR3: TGCGCCAGCAGCCAAGTAACTAAATCCTCTGGGGCCAACGTCCTGACTTTC.

This clonotype was seen more than once but under ten times. This chain joins TRBV12-3 or TRBV12-4 and TRBJ2-3; TRBD1 agrees at 12 bases. This CDR3 contains 16 residues. Losses at the gene ends were 1 base for V and 4 bases for J; bases not matched to a gene: 3. CDR3 nucleotides: TGTGCCAGCAGTTTAGGGGGACAGGGGGCAGCAGATACGCAGTATTTT. Its translation: CASSLGGQGAADTQYF.

This clonotype was observed a handful of times. The rearrangement links TRBV29-1 to TRBJ2-3; weak D call: TRBD1 (5 bases). CDR1 is SQVTM, CDR2 ANQGSEA, per germline. The V end lost 2 bases, the J end lost 4 bases, and 10 bases lay between the germline ends. CDR3 length: 13 residues. CDR3 in DNA: TGCAGCGTTGAAAAGGGGTTCGCAGATACGCAGTATTTT. Translated, it gives CSVEKGFADTQYF.

The sample holds a few counts of this clonotype. The chain has TRBV12-3 or TRBV12-4 and TRBJ2-1; 7 bases agree with TRBD2. The junction had 6 bases not matched to a gene; V was cut back by 0 bases and J by 7 bases. The CDR3 is 15 residues long. CDR3 nucleotide sequence: TGTGCCAGCAGTTTAGCGGGAGGGCCGGTGAATGAGCAGTTCTTC. The encoded protein is CASSLAGGPVNEQFF.

The V gene is TRBV5-1, the J gene TRBJ1-1; 9 bases match TRBD1. This CDR3 comprises 15 residues. The V and J ends lost 7 bases and 1 base, in that order; junction bases with no gene match: 8. Per the germline V gene, CDR1 is SGHRS and CDR2 is YFSETQ. DNA of the CDR3: TGCGCCAGCGGAGGGACAGGGTTTAAGAACACTGAAGCTTTCTTT. Protein: CASGGTGFKNTEAFF.

Only a few counts were recorded for this clonotype. The CDR3 bases are TGCAGTGCTCGGACGTGGGGTAGAGACCTCTCGGACACTGAAGCTTTCTTT. It is translated as CSARTWGRDLSDTEAFF. V and J are TRBV20-1 and TRBJ1-1, with unresolved D. The CDR3 contains 17 residues. Trimming removed 5 bases from V and 3 bases from J, with 25 bases in between. Germline CDR1 and CDR2: DFQATT and SNEGSKA (reference sequence).

This clonotype was observed a few times. This sequence joins TRBV27 and TRBJ2-7, with D possibly TRBD2 on 5 matching bases. The CDR3 totals 15 residues. Deletions cut 8 bases from V and 5 bases from J, with 22 bases between. Germline CDR1 and CDR2: MNHEY and SMNVEV (reference sequence). CDR3 loop: CASLIFQRSSDEQYF. The CDR3 bases are TGTGCCAGCCTAATCTTCCAGCGGAGTTCTGACGAGCAGTACTTC.

The CDR3 DNA is TGCGCCAGCAGCGCCTACCGGACAGGGGCCAGGGAGCAGTACTTC. Amino acid sequence: CASSAYRTGAREQYF. The rearrangement uses TRBV5-1 and TRBJ2-7; 9 positions match TRBD1. V dropped 4 bases and J dropped 7; count of bases not matched to a gene: 12. The CDR3 totals 15 residues. CDR1 and CDR2 (germline): SGHRS, YFSETQ.

V and J are TRBV11-1 and TRBJ2-1, with 8 bases identical to TRBD2. Germline-derived CDR1 and CDR2 are SGHAT and FQDESV (reference sequence). V was pared by 1 base and J by 5 bases, with 10 bases of the junction left unmatched. CDR3 length: 17 amino acids. Here the CDR3 DNA reads TGTGCCAGCAGCTTAGTGGTGAGCGGGAGTAGAAACAATGAGCAGTTCTTC. Amino acids: CASSLVVSGSRNNEQFF.

This clonotype turned up a few times. The rearrangement uses TRBV6-2 or TRBV6-3 and TRBJ1-1; tentative D call: TRBD1 (5 bases). This CDR3 comprises 15 residues. Trimming cost V 0 bases and J 6 bases, with 14 bases left between them. From germline, CDR1 is MNHEY and CDR2 SVGEGT. CDR3 nucleotides: TGTGCCAGCAGTTACTCGAGACCAGGGAATGCTGAAGCTTTCTTT. This translates into CASSYSRPGNAEAFF.

This chain uses TRBV20-1 with TRBJ2-7; 7 bases fit TRBD1. The CDR3 has 14 amino acids. V was pared by 3 bases and J by 8 bases, with 13 bases of the junction left unmatched. Germline CDR1 DFQATT, CDR2 SNEGSKA (reference sequence). DNA for the CDR3: TGCAGTGCTAGTCGGCACCAGGGGGATCCCCAGCAGTACTTC. Translating it yields CSASRHQGDPQQYF.

The chain carries TRBV7-2 and TRBJ1-2; a possible D gene is TRBD1 (6 bases). CDR1 and CDR2 (germline): SGHTA, FQGNSA. The V end lost 4 bases, the J end lost 4 bases, and 10 bases lay between the germline ends. The CDR3 runs to 13 residues. The CDR3 protein is CASSSRDIYGYTF. The CDR3 nucleotides are TGTGCCAGCAGCTCTCGGGACATCTATGGCTACACCTTC.

V usage is TRBV20-1 and J usage is TRBJ1-2, with 7 bases matching TRBD1. There are 13 residues in the CDR3. Trimming cost V 6 bases and J 5 bases; bases outside gene matches: 9. The germline V gene has CDR1 DFQATT and CDR2 SNEGSKA (reference sequence). The CDR3 protein is CSAVETGSYGYTF. Written as DNA, the CDR3 is TGCAGTGCGGTGGAGACAGGGTCTTATGGCTACACCTTC.

V and J are TRBV15 and TRBJ1-6, with 7 bases aligning to TRBD1. This CDR3 comprises 15 residues. The V segment lost 0 bases and the J segment 9 bases; nucleotides outside the gene matches: 5. Germline V lookup: CDR1 LNHNV, CDR2 YYDKDF (reference sequence). The CDR3 is CATSRDRDSGSPLHF. The CDR3 nucleotides read TGTGCCACCAGCAGAGATCGGGACAGCGGTTCACCCCTCCACTTT.